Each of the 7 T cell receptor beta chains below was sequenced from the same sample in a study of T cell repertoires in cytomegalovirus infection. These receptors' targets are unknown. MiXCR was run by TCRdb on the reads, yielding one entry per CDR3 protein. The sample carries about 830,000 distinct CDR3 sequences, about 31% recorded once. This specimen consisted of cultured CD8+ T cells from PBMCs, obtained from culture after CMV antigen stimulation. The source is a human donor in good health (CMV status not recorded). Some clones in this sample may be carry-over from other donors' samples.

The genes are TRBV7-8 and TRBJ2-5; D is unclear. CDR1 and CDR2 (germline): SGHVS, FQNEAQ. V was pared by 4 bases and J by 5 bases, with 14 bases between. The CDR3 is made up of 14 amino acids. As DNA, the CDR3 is TGTGCCAGCAGCTGGCTAGTGAGTCTGGAGACCCAGTACTTC. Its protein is CASSWLVSLETQYF. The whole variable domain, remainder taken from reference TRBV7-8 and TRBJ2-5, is GAGVSQSPRYKVAKRGQDVALRCDPISGHVSLFWYQQALGQGPEFLTYFQNEAQLDKSGLPSDRFFAERPEGSVSTLKIQRTQQEDSAVYLCASSWLVSLETQYFGPGTRLLVL.

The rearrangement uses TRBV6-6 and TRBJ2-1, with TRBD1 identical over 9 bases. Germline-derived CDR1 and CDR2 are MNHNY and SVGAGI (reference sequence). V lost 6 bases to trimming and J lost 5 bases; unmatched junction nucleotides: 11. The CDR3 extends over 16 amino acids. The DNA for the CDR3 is TGTGCCAGCAGGCGACTTTCGGGACAGGGTGACAATGAGCAGTTCTTC. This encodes CASRRLSGQGDNEQFF.

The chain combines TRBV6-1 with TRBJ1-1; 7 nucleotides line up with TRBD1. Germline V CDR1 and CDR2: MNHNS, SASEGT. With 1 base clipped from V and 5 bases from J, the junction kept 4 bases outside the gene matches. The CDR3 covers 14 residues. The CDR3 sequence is CASSEDRGMTEAFF. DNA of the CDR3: TGTGCCAGCAGTGAAGACAGGGGAATGACTGAAGCTTTCTTT.

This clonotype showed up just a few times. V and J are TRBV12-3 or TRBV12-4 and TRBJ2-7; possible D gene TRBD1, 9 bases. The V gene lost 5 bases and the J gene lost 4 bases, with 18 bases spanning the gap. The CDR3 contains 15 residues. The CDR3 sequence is CASSREGQGRYEQYF. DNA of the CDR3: TGTGCCAGCAGTCGGGAGGGACAGGGAAGGTACGAGCAGTACTTC.

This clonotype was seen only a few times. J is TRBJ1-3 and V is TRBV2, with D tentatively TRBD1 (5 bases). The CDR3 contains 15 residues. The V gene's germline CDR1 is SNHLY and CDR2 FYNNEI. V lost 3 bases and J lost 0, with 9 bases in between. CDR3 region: CASSEDTSSGNTIYF. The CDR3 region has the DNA TGTGCCAGCAGTGAGGACACCTCCTCTGGAAACACCATATATTTT.

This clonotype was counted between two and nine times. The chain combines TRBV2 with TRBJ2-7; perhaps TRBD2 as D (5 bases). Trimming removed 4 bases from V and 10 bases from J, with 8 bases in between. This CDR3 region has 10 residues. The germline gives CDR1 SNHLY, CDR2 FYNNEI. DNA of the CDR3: TGTGCCAGCAGTGGCGGGTCACAGTACTTC. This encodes CASSGGSQYF.

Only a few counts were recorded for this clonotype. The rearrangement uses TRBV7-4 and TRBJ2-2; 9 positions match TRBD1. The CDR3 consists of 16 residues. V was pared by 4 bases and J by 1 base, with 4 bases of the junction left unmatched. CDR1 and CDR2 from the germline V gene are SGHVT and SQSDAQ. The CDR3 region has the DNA TGTGCCAGCAGCTCCGGACAGGGGCTGAACACCGGGGAGCTGTTTTTT. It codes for CASSSGQGLNTGELFF.